Listed here are 16 T cell receptor beta chains from one sample, sequenced in a study of blood T cell repertoires in COVID-19. Method: immunoSEQ multiplex PCR; TCRdb's copy keeps in-frame clones and lacks some. Of about 190,000 clones listed, around 82% are singletons. Material: PBMCs or T cells enriched from blood (not recorded which). The receptor set was obtained from a woman aged 45-60 years with acute COVID-19.

The chain uses TRBV7-2 and TRBJ2-2; TRBD1 might be the D (6 bases). Germline-derived CDR1 and CDR2 are SGHTA and FQGNSA. The CDR3 is made up of 16 amino acids. The V end was cut by 4 bases, the J end by 0 bases, with 12 bases between. CDR3: CASSSPGHTNTGELFF. The CDR3 nucleotides read TGTGCCAGCAGCTCACCGGGACACACGAACACCGGGGAGCTGTTTTTT.

This rearrangement joins TRBV3-1 (or the pseudogene TRBV3-2) to TRBJ2-1, with 15 nucleotides matching TRBD2. Germline CDR1 is LGHDT and CDR2 is YNNKEL (reference sequence). The length of the CDR3 is 17 residues. The V and J ends lost 4 bases and 4 bases, in that order; junction bases with no gene match: 5. Written as DNA, the CDR3 is TGTGCCAGCAGCCGCTTAGGGACTAGCGGGGGGTACAATGAGCAGTTCTTC. This sequence encodes CASSRLGTSGGYNEQFF.

The chain is built from TRBV5-4 and TRBJ1-4, with a weak D call TRBD1 (6 bases). The germline V and J ends were trimmed by 5 bases and 5 bases, with 13 bases remaining between them. CDR1 and CDR2 (germline): SGHNT, YYREEE (reference sequence). The CDR3 contains 14 residues. The CDR3 DNA reads TGTGCCAGCAGAGGGGGGGGTCCGAATGAAAAACTGTTTTTT. It translates to CASRGGGPNEKLFF.

The gene calls are TRBV4-2 and TRBJ2-7; 7 bases are a match to TRBD1. Germline V gene lookup returns CDR1 LGHNA and CDR2 YNFKEQ. J gave up 3 bases and V 2 bases, and 7 bases lay outside the gene matches. The CDR3 has 15 amino acids. The DNA of the CDR3 is TGTGCCAGCAGCCAACTCAAAGGGACAGTCTACGAGCAGTACGTC. Translating it yields CASSQLKGTVYEQYV.

J is TRBJ1-5 and V is TRBV2, with TRBD1 matching over 11 bases. Looked up from germline, CDR1 is SNHLY and CDR2 is FYNNEI. Trimming took 8 bases from V and 9 from J; bases not matched to a gene: 6. The CDR3 contains 13 residues. Written as DNA, the CDR3 is TGTGCCAGCGGACAGGGGGCAGGTCCGCCCCAGCATTTT. This sequence encodes CASGQGAGPPQHF. Based on the CDR3 plus reference TRBV2 and TRBJ1-5, the full variable domain is EPEVTQTPSHQVTQMGQEVILRCVPISNHLYFYWYRQILGQKVEFLVSFYNNEISEKSEIFDDQFSVERPDGSNFTLKIRSTKLEDSAMYFCASGQGAGPPQHFGDGTRLSIL.

The chain combines TRBV2 with TRBJ1-6; 7 bases match TRBD1. The CDR3 extends over 18 amino acids. V trimming: 5 bases; J trimming: 10 bases; junction bases outside the gene matches: 20. Germline V gives CDR1 SNHLY, CDR2 FYNNEI. The chain's CDR3 is CASSPNGLRVTGESPLHF. For the CDR3, the DNA is TGTGCCAGCAGTCCTAATGGCCTCAGGGTAACAGGGGAATCACCCCTCCACTTT.

The gene calls are TRBV28 and TRBJ2-3, with 7 nucleotides matching TRBD2. V lost 5 bases, J lost 0 bases, and 8 bases stayed unmatched. CDR1 and CDR2 from the germline V gene are MDHEN and SYDVKM. CDR3 size: 16 residues. This CDR3 is CASSPPLASSTDTQYF. The CDR3 DNA follows: TGTGCCAGCAGTCCCCCACTAGCGTCTAGCACAGATACGCAGTATTTT. Together with reference TRBV28 and TRBJ2-3, the CDR3 gives the full variable domain: DVKVTQSSRYLVKRTGEKVFLECVQDMDHENMFWYRQDPGLGLRLIYFSYDVKMKEKGDIPEGYSVSREKKERFSLILESASTNQTSMYLCASSPPLASSTDTQYFGPGTRLTVL.

The CDR3 DNA is TGTGCCAGCTCACCACGCGAGACAGCGAACACTGAAGCTTTCTTT. Its translation: CASSPRETANTEAFF. The rearrangement uses TRBV18 and TRBJ1-1; D might be TRBD1 (5 bases). The CDR3 runs 15 residues. V lost 1 base, J lost 1 base, and 10 bases lay in between. The germline gives CDR1 KGHSH, CDR2 LQKENI.

V usage is TRBV7-2 and J usage is TRBJ1-3, with TRBD1 identical over 7 bases. Looked up from germline, CDR1 is SGHTA and CDR2 is FQGNSA. V was clipped by 1 base and J by 3 bases; unmatched bases: 6. There are 16 residues in the CDR3. The CDR3 spells CASSLERGPDGNTIYF. The DNA for the CDR3 is TGTGCCAGCAGCTTAGAAAGGGGGCCGGATGGAAACACCATATATTTT.

The chain links TRBV7-7 to TRBJ2-2; 8 positions agree with TRBD2. V lost 8 bases and J lost 0; bases outside the gene matches: 2. The CDR3 runs to 14 residues. Germline lookup yields CDR1 SSHAT and CDR2 FNYEAQ (reference sequence). The CDR3 loop is CASRGGTNTGELFF. DNA for the CDR3: TGTGCCAGCCGCGGGGGGACGAACACCGGGGAGCTGTTTTTT.

This CDR3 is CASSPDGGRQAFF. The DNA of the CDR3 is TGCGCCAGCAGCCCAGACGGGGGGCGGCAGGCTTTCTTT. The chain recombines TRBV4-3 with TRBJ1-1; D is perhaps TRBD1 (6 bases). Germline-derived CDR1 and CDR2 are LGHNA and YSLEER. The germline V and J ends were trimmed by 4 bases and 11 bases, with 17 bases remaining between them. CDR3 length: 13 residues.

This clone was recorded once. The chain joins TRBV6-2 or TRBV6-3 to TRBJ2-7; maybe TRBD1 (6 bases). This CDR3 is built from 13 residues. Trimming shortened V by 0 bases and J by 4 bases, and 7 bases separated the two germline ends. The germline V gene has CDR1 MNHEY and CDR2 SVGEGT. CDR3 sequence reads: CASSYSDRYEQYV. As DNA, the CDR3 is TGTGCCAGCAGTTACTCCGACAGGTACGAGCAGTACGTC.

With respect to this clone: The sample holds other DNA sequences that translate to the same CDR3. This chain links TRBV18 with TRBJ2-5; D might be TRBD1 (6 bases). Germline CDR1 KGHSH, CDR2 LQKENI. The germline V and J ends were trimmed by 3 bases and 2 bases, with 7 bases remaining between them. The CDR3 covers 13 residues. The CDR3 coding sequence is TGTGCCAGCTCACCGGACAGACAAGAGACCCAGTACTTC. This gives the protein CASSPDRQETQYF.

The V call is TRBV7-2, the J call TRBJ1-3, with TRBD1 matching over 8 bases. With V trimmed by 1 base and J by 3 bases, 5 bases remained unmatched. Germline assignment: CDR1 SGHTA and CDR2 FQGNSA. The CDR3 has 16 residues. CDR3 coding DNA: TGTGCCAGCAGCTTAGTTACTGGACAGGGTGGAAACACCATATATTTT. Its translation is CASSLVTGQGGNTIYF.

This chain uses TRBV2 with TRBJ1-4, with D perhaps TRBD1 (6 bases). V was cut by 7 bases and J by 8 bases, with 20 bases left in between. Germline V gene sequence: CDR1 SNHLY, CDR2 FYNNEI. The length of the CDR3 is 15 residues. CDR3 DNA sequence: TGTGCCAGCATTAATTTCGACAGGCGTGTAGAAAAACTGTTTTTT. This gives the protein CASINFDRRVEKLFF.

V is TRBV5-1 and J is TRBJ2-2; D not resolved. Germline CDR1 SGHRS, CDR2 YFSETQ. V shed 0 bases and J shed 7 bases, with 7 bases lying between them. The CDR3 extends over 13 amino acids. This chain's CDR3 is CASSLGEVGELFF. The CDR3 DNA is TGCGCCAGCAGCTTGGGAGAGGTCGGGGAGCTGTTTTTT. Full variable domain (outside the CDR3, taken from reference TRBV5-1 and TRBJ2-2): KAGVTQTPRYLIKTRGQQVTLSCSPISGHRSVSWYQQTPGQGLQFLFEYFSETQRNKGNFPGRFSGRQFSNSRSEMNVSTLELGDSALYLCASSLGEVGELFFGEGSRLTVL.